Reported below is one T cell receptor beta chain. Produced via immunoSEQ multiplex PCR; TCRdb's table is partial and in-frame only. The sample shows roughly 290,000 clones, 87% of them seen only once. This entry is derived from a study of blood T cell repertoires in COVID-19. Turning to the study itself: Sources were T cells, B-cell-depleted T cells, or PBMCs; the material itself was cDNA or gDNA.

The CDR3 consists of 15 residues. The ends were cut back, 0 bases at V and 7 bases at J, with 13 bases in the middle. CDR1 LNHNV and CDR2 YYDKDF come from the germline V gene (reference sequence). This rearrangement joins TRBV15 to TRBJ2-1; tentatively, D is TRBD2 (6 bases). The receptor's source is a woman aged 35 to 49 who had recovered from COVID-19. Sequencing used PBMCs or T cells enriched from blood (not recorded which). The CDR3 protein is CATSRDFRGGNEQFF. The CDR3 DNA follows: TGTGCCACCAGCAGAGATTTCAGAGGAGGGAATGAGCAGTTCTTC. Using reference TRBV15 and TRBJ2-1 for the parts outside the CDR3, the full variable domain is DAMVIQNPRYQVTQFGKPVTLSCSQTLNHNVMYWYQQKSSQAPKLLFHYYDKDFNNEADTPDNFQSRRPNTSFCFLDIRSPGLGDTAMYLCATSRDFRGGNEQFFGPGTRLTVL.